This T cell receptor beta chain was sequenced during a study of OX40 agonist ivuxolimab in advanced cancers. About the study: Therapy given before enrollment (anti-PD-1, anti-PD-L1 or anti-CTLA-4) was allowed, and around 40% had some. Three individuals attained partial responses, comprising one hepatocellular carcinoma case and two cutaneous melanoma cases.

Study outcomes and limitations: Both CD4+ and CD8+ T cell populations in blood had undergone clonal expansion by week 6 at 0.1 to 3.0 mg/kg.

The repertoire was sequenced with immunoSEQ multiplex PCR; TCRdb's copy has only in-frame clones and lacks some. Of about 69,000 clones listed, just over 90% are singletons. Of note for this clone: What it binds is not known.

Trimming took off 2 bases at V and 1 base at J, with 11 bases between the two ends. The CDR3 is 15 amino acids. The germline V gene has CDR1 SGHTA and CDR2 FQGTGA. Sequencing used CD4+ or CD8+ T cells sorted from blood, obtained in a trial of the OX40 agonist ivuxolimab. The rearrangement links TRBV7-3 to TRBJ1-1; weak D call: TRBD1 (5 bases). This receptor was obtained from an adult with an advanced solid tumor such as melanoma, head and neck, liver or kidney cancer. The CDR3 DNA reads TGTGCCAGCAGCTTAGAGGCAGGGTCGAACACTGAAGCTTTCTTT. Residues: CASSLEAGSNTEAFF.